Each of the 26 T cell receptor beta chains below was sequenced from the same sample in a study of CD8+CD57+ T cells in acquired aplastic anemia. TCR beta VDJ and CDR3 profiles were obtained from a genomic DNA template. Using its own MiXCR run on the reads, TCRdb lists one record per CDR3 protein. This sample yields 200,000 to 250,000 distinct CDR3 sequences, of which about a third are seen a single time; 1.1% belongs to the top ten. Sample: sorted CD4+, CD8+, or CD8+CD57+ T cells (not recorded which) from PBMCs. The receptors here all came from a human donor in good health, serving as a control.

This clonotype was seen ten or more times. The CDR3 region is CASLYLRARSGELFF. Written as DNA, the CDR3 is TGTGCCAGCCTATACCTCAGGGCAAGGTCCGGGGAGCTGTTTTTT. The chain has TRBV7-2 and TRBJ2-2; maybe TRBD1 (5 bases). Germline V gene sequence: CDR1 SGHTA, CDR2 FQGNSA. The CDR3 covers 15 residues. V was pared by 8 bases and J by 6 bases, with 19 bases between.

This clonotype was detected ten times or more. This rearrangement joins TRBV2 to TRBJ1-4; TRBD1 matches at 7 bases. V was pared by 8 bases and J by 5 bases, with 8 bases of the junction left unmatched. Per germline, CDR1 SNHLY and CDR2 FYNNEI. There are 14 residues in the CDR3. This CDR3 is CASGAGTENEKLFF. CDR3 bases: TGTGCCAGCGGGGCCGGGACAGAAAATGAAAAACTGTTTTTT.

This clonotype was counted a few times. CDR3 amino acids: CSAHFPGANSPLHF. For the CDR3, the DNA is TGCAGTGCTCACTTTCCAGGGGCCAATTCACCCCTCCACTTT. The chain links TRBV20-1 to TRBJ1-6; weak D call: TRBD1 (6 bases). Germline values: CDR1 DFQATT, CDR2 SNEGSKA (reference sequence). V lost 5 bases and J 7 bases, leaving 15 bases between the germline ends. The CDR3 sequence is 14 residues long.

This clonotype has just a few counts. This chain joins TRBV10-1 and TRBJ2-3, with 8 bases matching TRBD2. Per the germline V gene, CDR1 is WNHNN and CDR2 is SYGVQD (reference sequence). The CDR3 extends over 17 amino acids. The V gene end was trimmed by 3 bases and the J gene end by 3 bases; junction bases not matched to a gene: 11. CDR3: CASSDPNGAGGTDTQYF. CDR3 nucleotides: TGCGCCAGCAGTGATCCGAATGGGGCGGGAGGTACAGATACGCAGTATTTT.

In this sample, this clonotype turned up a few times. The CDR3, as DNA: TGCGCCAGCAGCCTATGGGGAGGAGGGGTTTGGTCCCAAGATACGCAGTATTTT. Protein sequence: CASSLWGGGVWSQDTQYF. The genes are TRBV5-1 and TRBJ2-3; the D gene is possibly TRBD2 (6 bases). The V gene's germline CDR1 is SGHRS and CDR2 YFSETQ. The CDR3 consists of 18 residues. V dropped 4 bases and J dropped 5 bases, with 26 bases sitting between them.

This chain links TRBV9 with TRBJ2-1, with a tentative D call TRBD1 (6 bases). CDR1 and CDR2 from the germline V gene are SGDLS and YYNGEE. V gave up 1 base and J gave up 13 bases, with 12 bases separating them. The CDR3 is 12 residues long. As DNA, the CDR3 is TGTGCCAGCAGCGTATGGCAGGGACACCAGTTCTTC. It encodes CASSVWQGHQFF.

The rearrangement links TRBV20-1 to TRBJ2-5; D tentatively reads TRBD1 or TRBD2 (5 bases each). Germline V gene data show CDR1 as DFQATT and CDR2 as SNEGSKA (reference sequence). The CDR3 extends over 14 amino acids. Trimming took off 3 bases at V and 5 bases at J, with 16 bases between the two ends. CDR3 DNA: TGCAGTGCTAGCCCCCTTGGGGGACGGGAGACCCAGTACTTC. This gives the protein CSASPLGGRETQYF.

This clonotype was observed at least ten times. The chain combines TRBV5-1 with TRBJ2-7; D might be TRBD1 or TRBD2, each matching 5 bases. In germline, CDR1 is SGHRS, CDR2 YFSETQ. Between the trimmed V and J ends, which lost 2 bases and 5 bases, there was a span of 8 bases. This CDR3 is built from 12 residues. The CDR3 bases are TGCGCCAGCAGCTTACTAGGGGACGAGCAGTACTTC. Its protein product is CASSLLGDEQYF.

V and J are TRBV2 and TRBJ2-7, with 14 nucleotides matching TRBD2. The CDR3 length is 15 residues. Germline values: CDR1 SNHLY, CDR2 FYNNEI. After removal of 6 bases from V and 2 bases from J, the junction contained 3 bases not matched to a gene. DNA for the CDR3: TGTGCCAGCAGCTTGGGACTAGCGGGAGCCTACGAGCAGTACTTC. Translating it yields CASSLGLAGAYEQYF.

Details on this clonotype: Just one base apart from a much larger clone, this may be a read error. The chain joins TRBV6-5 to TRBJ2-7; D is unresolved. This CDR3 comprises 14 residues. Germline CDR1 and CDR2: MNHEY and SVGAGI. Trimming took off 2 bases at V and 2 bases at J, with 10 bases between the two ends. The CDR3 sequence is CASSYAAMTYEQYF. In nucleotides, the CDR3 is TGTGCCAGCAGTTACGCGGCCATGACCTACGAGCAGTACTTC.

This clonotype was counted at least ten times. The chain uses TRBV9 and TRBJ1-1; D is undetermined. Trimming removed 0 bases at V and 4 bases at J, with 7 bases between. The germline V gene encodes CDR1 SGDLS and CDR2 YYNGEE. CDR3 length equals 13 residues. CDR3 DNA sequence: TGTGCCAGCAGCGTAGCTGTGTTCACTGAAGCTTTCTTT. Its protein is CASSVAVFTEAFF.

In this sample, this clonotype turned up many times. The V call is TRBV20-1, the J call TRBJ1-2; 9 nucleotides match TRBD1. The CDR3 consists of 15 residues. With V trimmed by 6 bases and J by 2 bases, 10 bases remained unmatched. The germline V gene has CDR1 DFQATT and CDR2 SNEGSKA (reference sequence). Here the CDR3 reads CSAEGTGSTNYGYTF. The CDR3 DNA reads as TGCAGTGCCGAAGGGACAGGGAGTACGAACTATGGCTACACCTTC.

This clonotype occurred many times. This chain connects TRBV10-3 to TRBJ1-4; 10 bases align to TRBD1. With 0 bases clipped from V and 8 bases from J, the junction kept 6 bases outside the gene matches. This CDR3 is built from 16 residues. Germline V lookup: CDR1 ENHRY, CDR2 SYGVKD. CDR3 DNA sequence: TGTGCCATCAGTGAGTCTCCGACAGGGGGCGGGGAAAAACTGTTTTTT. Translating gives CAISESPTGGGEKLFF.

Of note for this clonotype: With a much larger clone just one base away, this may be a read error. The rearrangement links TRBV4-1 to TRBJ1-2; 9 positions agree with TRBD1. The CDR3 is 14 residues long. CDR1 MGHRA and CDR2 YSYEKL come from the germline V gene. The CDR3 region has the DNA TGCGCCAGCAGATTTGACAGGGGGAACTGTGGCTACACCTTC. Protein sequence: CASRFDRGNCGYTF.

This clonotype was counted at least ten times. This chain's CDR3 is CATSRDLGQEETQYF. The CDR3 bases are TGTGCCACCAGCAGAGATTTGGGACAGGAAGAGACCCAGTACTTC. The chain links TRBV15 to TRBJ2-5; the match to TRBD1 covers 8 bases. V was pared by 0 bases and J by 3 bases, with 3 bases of the junction left unmatched. The CDR3 covers 15 residues. Germline values: CDR1 LNHNV, CDR2 YYDKDF (reference sequence).

This clonotype was seen a few times. This may stem from a read error, because a much larger clone lies one nucleotide away. The genes are TRBV20-1 and TRBJ1-1; weak D call: TRBD1 (6 bases). The CDR3 covers 15 residues. The germline CDR1 and CDR2 sequences are DFQATT and SNEGSKA (reference sequence). V was cut by 1 base and J by 1 base, with 13 bases left in between. CDR3: CSARGQGTRNTEAFF. The DNA of the CDR3 is TGCAGTGCTAGAGGGCAGGGGACACGGAACACTGAAGCTTTCTTT.

There are many counts of this clonotype. The chain has TRBV29-1 and TRBJ1-2, with D possibly being TRBD1 (5 bases). Trimming took 3 bases from V and 7 from J, leaving 15 bases between them. This CDR3 has 13 residues. Germline CDR1 reads SQVTM; CDR2 reads ANQGSEA. The CDR3 loop is CSVDRGSIRGYTF. The CDR3 DNA sequence: TGCAGCGTTGATAGGGGATCTATACGTGGCTACACCTTC.

In its sample, this clonotype was seen a few times. A much larger clone sits a single nucleotide away, making a read error possible. The V and J genes are TRBV2 and TRBJ2-7; either TRBD1 or TRBD2 may supply D (6 bases each). V was clipped by 5 bases and J by 5 bases, with 16 bases between them. CDR3 length equals 14 residues. Germline CDR1 is SNHLY and CDR2 is FYNNEI. CDR3 in DNA: TGTGCCAGCAGTAACGCAGGGGCGGGGCACGAGCAGTACTTC. This encodes CASSNAGAGHEQYF.

J is TRBJ1-2 and V is TRBV11-2; 9 bases map to TRBD1. With 1 base clipped from V and 8 bases from J, the junction kept 11 bases outside the gene matches. Germline V gives CDR1 SGHAT, CDR2 FQNNGV. The CDR3 covers 16 residues. The CDR3 spells CASSLGGGQGNRGYTF. In DNA, the CDR3 is TGTGCCAGCAGCTTAGGTGGAGGACAGGGGAATCGCGGCTACACCTTC.

This clonotype was counted between two and nine times. V is TRBV12-3 or TRBV12-4 and J is TRBJ1-4, with 9 bases lining up with TRBD1. The CDR3 totals 15 residues. The ends lost 5 bases at V and 3 bases at J; junction bases unmatched: 4. The CDR3 DNA reads TGTGCCAGCAGTGACAGGGGGAACGCTAATGAAAAACTGTTTTTT. This codes for CASSDRGNANEKLFF.

The chain recombines TRBV12-3 or TRBV12-4 with TRBJ1-4, with 8 nucleotides matching TRBD1. This CDR3 region has 15 residues. After removal of 6 bases from V and 6 bases from J, the junction contained 9 bases not matched to a gene. The CDR3 nucleotides are TGTGCCAGCAGGAGACGGACAGGGAGGGATGAAAAACTGTTTTTT. Residues: CASRRRTGRDEKLFF.

This clonotype was observed at least ten times. The genes are TRBV6-7 and TRBJ1-1; possibly TRBD1 for D (5 bases). TRBV6-7 is given ORF status, its function remaining uncertain. This CDR3 region has 15 residues. Trimming took 2 bases from V and 13 from J, leaving 23 bases between them. DNA for the CDR3: TGTGCCAGCAGTTACCCCCAACGTGACAGAAGGTGGGGTTTCTTT. Translating it yields CASSYPQRDRRWGFF.

This clonotype was counted a single time. This chain uses TRBV7-3 with TRBJ2-7; TRBD1 matches 9 bases. The ends lost 5 bases at V and 1 base at J; junction bases unmatched: 3. The CDR3 extends over 14 amino acids. Germline V CDR1 and CDR2: SGHTA, FQGTGA. The CDR3: CASSQQGASYEQYF. In DNA, the CDR3 is TGTGCCAGCAGCCAACAGGGGGCTTCCTACGAGCAGTACTTC.

The chain recombines TRBV5-5 with TRBJ2-7, with 7 bases identical to TRBD2. Germline V lookup: CDR1 SGHKS, CDR2 YYEKEE (reference sequence). The CDR3 is 15 residues long. Germline trimming cut 4 bases from V and 0 bases from J; bases unmatched to any gene: 7. The CDR3 nucleotides read TGTGCCAGCAGCCCTAATTCGGGGGGCTCCTACGAGCAGTACTTC. This sequence encodes CASSPNSGGSYEQYF.

This clonotype was detected many times. The CDR3 DNA sequence: TGTGCCAGCAGCCAAGGAGGGTCTGGGTATTTT. It yields the protein CASSQGGSGYF. The rearrangement links TRBV14 to TRBJ2-3; D might be TRBD2 (5 bases). Germline values: CDR1 SGHDN, CDR2 FVKESK. The CDR3 runs to 11 residues. V was pared by 1 base and J by 14 bases, with 10 bases between.

V usage is TRBV18 and J usage is TRBJ2-1; D is possibly TRBD1 (5 bases). CDR3 length: 15 residues. Germline CDR1 is KGHSH and CDR2 is LQKENI. Deletions cut 6 bases from V and 0 bases from J, with 12 bases between. CDR3 sequence: CASSIQVSSYNEQFF. For the CDR3, the DNA is TGTGCCAGCTCCATACAGGTGAGCTCCTACAATGAGCAGTTCTTC.